The 8 T cell receptor beta chains reported below all come from one sample, sequenced in a study of response to subunit inactivated influenza vaccine. TCRdb fed the RT-PCR reads into MiXCR, producing one record per CDR3 protein. The sample shows fewer than 600,000 distinct CDR3 sequences, about 7.2% of them seen only once. The sample was PBMCs from blood, taken less than 30 months after vaccination. The origin of the receptors is a man between 50 and 75 years old who received an inactivated influenza vaccine.

A few counts support this clonotype. The chain uses TRBV7-2 and TRBJ2-1; 7 bases align to TRBD2. In germline, CDR1 is SGHTA, CDR2 FQGNSA. Trimming removed 2 bases from V and 6 bases from J; junction bases left unmatched: 7. The CDR3 sequence is 15 residues long. The CDR3 here is CASSLSREKGNEQFF. CDR3 DNA: TGTGCCAGCAGCTTATCGCGGGAGAAGGGCAATGAGCAGTTCTTC.

This clonotype occurred many times. The genes are TRBV28 and TRBJ2-7, with unresolved D. The CDR3 loop spans 12 amino acids. V lost 5 bases and J 3 bases, leaving 8 bases between the germline ends. Germline lookup yields CDR1 MDHEN and CDR2 SYDVKM. The CDR3 reads CASSPTNYEQYF. The CDR3 DNA follows: TGTGCCAGCAGTCCGACCAACTACGAGCAGTACTTC.

This clonotype was seen many times. The chain recombines TRBV5-1 with TRBJ2-7, with 8 bases fitting TRBD2. This CDR3 has 14 amino acids. Germline values: CDR1 SGHRS, CDR2 YFSETQ. Unmatched junction bases numbered 12, after V lost 7 bases and J lost 6 bases. The CDR3: CASHESGSRSEQYF. DNA for the CDR3: TGCGCCAGCCATGAAAGCGGGAGTCGGTCCGAGCAGTACTTC.

This clonotype was observed at least ten times. The V gene is TRBV12-3 or TRBV12-4, the J gene TRBJ2-3, with D maybe TRBD2 (6 bases). This CDR3 has 12 amino acids. Trimming shortened V by 8 bases and J by 2 bases, and 8 bases separated the two germline ends. This chain's CDR3 is CASGGNTDTQYF. DNA of the CDR3: TGTGCCAGCGGGGGGAACACAGATACGCAGTATTTT.

The chain employs TRBV5-6 and TRBJ1-3; 8 positions match TRBD1. The germline CDR1 and CDR2 sequences are SGHDT and YYEEEE. J was trimmed by 2 bases and V by 0 bases; bases with no gene match: 10. The CDR3 loop spans 18 amino acids. The CDR3 DNA reads TGTGCCAGCAGCTTGGGACTGGACAGGGCCCAACCTGGAAACACCATATATTTT. Protein: CASSLGLDRAQPGNTIYF.

This clonotype was detected only a few times. The rearrangement links TRBV20-1 to TRBJ1-5; 8 positions agree with TRBD1. The CDR3 has 12 residues. Looked up from germline, CDR1 is DFQATT and CDR2 is SNEGSKA (reference sequence). CDR3: CSMTGGNQPQHF. CDR3 nucleotides: TGCAGCATGACAGGGGGCAATCAGCCCCAGCATTTT.

DNA of the CDR3: TGCGCCAGCAGCTTAGGTGCGTTCAGGGCCACAGATACGCAGTATTTT. Translated: CASSLGAFRATDTQYF. The chain is built from TRBV5-1 and TRBJ2-3; D possibly corresponds to TRBD1 (5 bases). Germline V gene sequence: CDR1 SGHRS, CDR2 YFSETQ. The V end was cut by 2 bases, the J end by 2 bases, with 15 bases between. This CDR3 is built from 16 residues.

The chain joins TRBV10-3 to TRBJ2-5; D unresolved. Trimming left V 2 bases short and J 5 bases short, with 12 bases between. The CDR3 contains 14 residues. CDR1 is ENHRY and CDR2 is SYGVKD in the germline V gene. The CDR3 DNA reads TGTGCCATCAGTGAGGCAAGGTCCGGGGAGACCCAGTACTTC. It translates to CAISEARSGETQYF.